This T cell receptor (beta chain) was profiled in a study of T cells in Graves' hyperthyroidism and ophthalmopathy. Amplified TCR beta CDR3 regions derived from RNA transcripts. TCR CDR3 regions were first amplified by RT-PCR with HTBI primers. MiXCR, applied by TCRdb to the multiplex PCR reads, yields one record per CDR3 protein. The repertoire has about 530,000 distinct CDR3 sequences, approximately 17% of them found once; the top ten carry roughly a sixth. The sequenced sample was blood. The TCR sequence derives from a woman aged 18-29 years with Graves' ophthalmopathy.

The CDR3 DNA sequence: TGTGCCAGCAGCCAGGGGGACATTCAAGAGACCCAGTACTTC. This encodes CASSQGDIQETQYF. The chain recombines TRBV28 with TRBJ2-5, with 7 bases lining up with TRBD1. The J segment lost 2 bases and the V segment lost 6 bases, leaving 6 bases of the junction unmatched. CDR1 is MDHEN, CDR2 SYDVKM, per germline. This CDR3 is built from 14 residues.